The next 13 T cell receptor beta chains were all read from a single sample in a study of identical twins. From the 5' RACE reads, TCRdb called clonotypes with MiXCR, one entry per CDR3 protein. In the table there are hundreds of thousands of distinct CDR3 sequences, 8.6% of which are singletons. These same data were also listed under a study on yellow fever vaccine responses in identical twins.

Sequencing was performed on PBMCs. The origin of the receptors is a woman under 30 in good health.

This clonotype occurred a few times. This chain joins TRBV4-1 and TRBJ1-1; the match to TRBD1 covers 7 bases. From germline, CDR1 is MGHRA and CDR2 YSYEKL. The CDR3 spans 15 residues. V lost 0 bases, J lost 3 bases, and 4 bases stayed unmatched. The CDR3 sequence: CASSQETGDYTEAFF. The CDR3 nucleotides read TGCGCCAGCAGCCAAGAAACAGGGGACTACACTGAAGCTTTCTTT.

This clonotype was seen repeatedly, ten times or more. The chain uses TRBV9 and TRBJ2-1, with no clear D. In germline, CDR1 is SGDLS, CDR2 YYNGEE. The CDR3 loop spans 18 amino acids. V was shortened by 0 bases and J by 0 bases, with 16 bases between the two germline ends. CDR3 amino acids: CASSVGLLGRSSYNEQFF. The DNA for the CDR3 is TGTGCCAGCAGCGTAGGGCTCCTCGGTAGGAGCTCCTACAATGAGCAGTTCTTC.

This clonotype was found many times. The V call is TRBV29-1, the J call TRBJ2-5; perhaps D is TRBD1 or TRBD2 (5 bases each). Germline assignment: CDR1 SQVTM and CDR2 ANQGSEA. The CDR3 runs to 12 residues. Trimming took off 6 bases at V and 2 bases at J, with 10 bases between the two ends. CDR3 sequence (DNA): TGCAGCGTCGGGGACGTTCAAGAGACCCAGTACTTC. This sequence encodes CSVGDVQETQYF.

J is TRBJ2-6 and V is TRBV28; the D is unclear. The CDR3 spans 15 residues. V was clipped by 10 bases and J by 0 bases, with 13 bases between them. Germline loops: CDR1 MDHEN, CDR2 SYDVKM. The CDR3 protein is CATSPPYSGANVLTF. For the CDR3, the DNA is TGTGCCACCTCCCCCCCCTACTCTGGGGCCAACGTCCTGACTTTC.

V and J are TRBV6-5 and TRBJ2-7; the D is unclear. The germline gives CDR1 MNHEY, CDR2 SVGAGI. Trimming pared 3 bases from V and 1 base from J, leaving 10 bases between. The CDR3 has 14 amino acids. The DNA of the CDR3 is TGTGCCAGCAGTTATCGGTCGGGTTCCTACGAGCAGTACTTC. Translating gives CASSYRSGSYEQYF.

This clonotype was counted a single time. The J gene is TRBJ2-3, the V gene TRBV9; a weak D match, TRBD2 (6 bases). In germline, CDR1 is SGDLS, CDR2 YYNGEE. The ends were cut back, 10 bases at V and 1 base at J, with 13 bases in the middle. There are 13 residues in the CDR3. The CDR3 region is CAERQRGTDTQYF. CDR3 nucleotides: TGTGCCGAGCGGCAGCGGGGCACAGATACGCAGTATTTT.

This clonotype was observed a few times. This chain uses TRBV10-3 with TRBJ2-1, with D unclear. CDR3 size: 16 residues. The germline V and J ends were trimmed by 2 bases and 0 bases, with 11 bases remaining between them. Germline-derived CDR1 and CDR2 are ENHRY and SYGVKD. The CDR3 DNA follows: TGTGCCATCAGTGAGCAGGACCTGAGCTCCTACAATGAGCAGTTCTTC. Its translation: CAISEQDLSSYNEQFF.

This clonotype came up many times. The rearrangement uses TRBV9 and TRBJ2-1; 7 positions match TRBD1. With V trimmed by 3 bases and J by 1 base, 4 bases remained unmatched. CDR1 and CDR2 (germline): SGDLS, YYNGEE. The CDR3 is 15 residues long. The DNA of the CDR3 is TGTGCCAGCAGCGCGACAGGGTTGTCCTACAATGAGCAGTTCTTC. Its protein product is CASSATGLSYNEQFF.

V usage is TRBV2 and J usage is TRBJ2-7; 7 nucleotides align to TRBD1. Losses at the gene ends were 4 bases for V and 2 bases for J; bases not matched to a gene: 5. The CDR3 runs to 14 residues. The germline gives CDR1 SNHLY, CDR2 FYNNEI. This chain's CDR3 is CASSGTGATYEQYF. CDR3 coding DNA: TGTGCCAGCAGTGGCACAGGGGCGACCTACGAGCAGTACTTC.

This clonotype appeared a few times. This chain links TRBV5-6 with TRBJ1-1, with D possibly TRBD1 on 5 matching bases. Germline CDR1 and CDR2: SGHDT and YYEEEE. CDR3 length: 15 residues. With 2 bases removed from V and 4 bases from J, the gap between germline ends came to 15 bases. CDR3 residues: CASSFRGVGGTEAFF. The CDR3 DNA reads TGTGCCAGCAGCTTCCGTGGGGTCGGGGGCACTGAAGCTTTCTTT.

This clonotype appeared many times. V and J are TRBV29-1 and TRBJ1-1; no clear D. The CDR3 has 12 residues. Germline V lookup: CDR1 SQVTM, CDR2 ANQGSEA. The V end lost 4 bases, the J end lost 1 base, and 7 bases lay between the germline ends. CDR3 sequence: CSVGRKNTEAFF. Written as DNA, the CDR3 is TGCAGCGTTGGCAGGAAGAACACTGAAGCTTTCTTT.

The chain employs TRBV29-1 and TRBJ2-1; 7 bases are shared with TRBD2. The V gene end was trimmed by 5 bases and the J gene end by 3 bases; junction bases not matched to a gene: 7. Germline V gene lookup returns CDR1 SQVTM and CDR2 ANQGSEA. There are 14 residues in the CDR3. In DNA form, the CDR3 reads TGCAGCGTTTCGGGACTATATTACTACAATGAGCAGTTCTTC. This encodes CSVSGLYYYNEQFF.

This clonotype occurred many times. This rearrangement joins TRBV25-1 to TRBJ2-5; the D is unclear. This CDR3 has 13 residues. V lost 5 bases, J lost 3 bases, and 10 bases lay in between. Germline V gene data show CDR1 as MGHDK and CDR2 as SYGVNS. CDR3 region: CASSPLDEETQYF. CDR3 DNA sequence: TGTGCCAGCAGTCCATTGGATGAAGAGACCCAGTACTTC.